This TCR beta chain was identified during a study of T cells in tuberculosis. Study at large: Sequenced TCRs come from CD1B-GMM tetramer-binding T cells.

CDR1 is SNHLY and CDR2 is FYNNEI in the germline V gene. The V gene lost 5 bases and the J gene lost 0 bases, with 22 bases spanning the gap. The CDR3 loop spans 19 amino acids. This clone was counted only a few times. Cells were sorted from thawed PBMC rested overnight and stained with GMM-loaded CD1B tetramer, viability dye and anti-CD3. The CD1B tetramers carried C32 glucose monomycolate purified from Rhodococcus equi. Some clones are missing from TCRdb's copy, which holds only in-frame ones; the method was immunoSEQ multiplex PCR. The sample records about 59,000 clones, 81% being singletons. This clonotype originated in an adult woman with latent tuberculosis. The source material was CD1b-GMM tetramer-negative cells sorted from PBMCs. The rearrangement uses TRBV2 and TRBJ2-2, with a possible D match to TRBD2 (6 bases). The CDR3 spells CASSLQLAIGPPNTGELFF. In nucleotides, the CDR3 is TGTGCCAGCAGTCTCCAACTAGCCATAGGCCCGCCGAACACCGGGGAGCTGTTTTTT. Combining the CDR3 with reference TRBV2 and TRBJ2-2 gives the whole variable domain EPEVTQTPSHQVTQMGQEVILRCVPISNHLYFYWYRQILGQKVEFLVSFYNNEISEKSEIFDDQFSVERPDGSNFTLKIRSTKLEDSAMYFCASSLQLAIGPPNTGELFFGEGSRLTVL.